A single sample gave rise to the 22 T cell receptor beta chains below, sequenced in a study of blood T cell repertoires in COVID-19. TCRdb's copy holds only in-frame clones and misses some; the assay was immunoSEQ multiplex PCR. Of approximately 250,000 clones listed, about 88% are singletons. The sample comprised peripheral blood. The source is a woman aged 70-85 years with COVID-19, enrolled during active disease.

Details on this clone: Other nucleotide sequences from this sample produce the same CDR3. J is TRBJ1-6 and V is TRBV5-1; the match to TRBD1 covers 9 bases. Germline values: CDR1 SGHRS, CDR2 YFSETQ. This CDR3 is 14 amino acids long. J lost 7 bases, V lost 4 bases, and 3 bases had no gene match. The CDR3: CASSLGTGNSPLHF. CDR3 in DNA: TGCGCCAGCAGCCTAGGGACAGGGAATTCACCCCTCCACTTT.

The genes are TRBV6-5 and TRBJ1-1; D is undetermined. CDR1 is MNHEY and CDR2 is SVGAGI in the germline V gene. CDR3 length: 14 amino acids. V shed 2 bases and J shed 1 base, with 8 bases lying between them. CDR3 sequence: CASSYGRENTEAFF. The CDR3 region has the DNA TGTGCCAGCAGTTACGGGAGGGAGAACACTGAAGCTTTCTTT.

The V gene is TRBV27, the J gene TRBJ1-2; D not certain. Trimming took off 6 bases at V and 0 bases at J, with 14 bases between the two ends. The length of the CDR3 is 15 residues. Germline V lookup: CDR1 MNHEY, CDR2 SMNVEV (reference sequence). The CDR3 protein is CASSPSSFPNYGYTF. The CDR3 DNA reads TGTGCCAGCAGCCCTAGTTCCTTCCCTAACTATGGCTACACCTTC.

V is TRBV2 and J is TRBJ1-1; 7 nucleotides match TRBD1. This CDR3 contains 12 residues. Germline CDR1 SNHLY, CDR2 FYNNEI. V lost 7 bases to trimming and J lost 8 bases; unmatched junction nucleotides: 7. In DNA form, the CDR3 reads TGTGCCAGCATCCTACCGGGACAGGAAGCTTTCTTT. Encoded protein: CASILPGQEAFF.

The chain has TRBV7-2 and TRBJ2-7, with 8 bases identical to TRBD2. The CDR3 totals 17 residues. Germline V lookup: CDR1 SGHTA, CDR2 FQGNSA. V lost 5 bases to trimming and J lost 8 bases; unmatched junction nucleotides: 20. The CDR3, as DNA: TGTGCCAGCAGCGAACCCCTTTCTGCGGGGGGCTTAGGGAAGCAGTACTTC. Translation gives CASSEPLSAGGLGKQYF.

This chain uses TRBV30 with TRBJ1-1; TRBD1 matches 10 bases. V lost 3 bases and J lost 11; bases outside the gene matches: 12. The CDR3 length is 14 residues. CDR1 and CDR2 (germline): GTSNPN, SVGIG (reference sequence). The CDR3 here is CAWRRGTGVTGAFF. The CDR3 DNA sequence: TGTGCCTGGAGAAGAGGGACAGGGGTTACAGGGGCTTTCTTT. Supplemented by reference TRBV30 and TRBJ1-1, the full variable domain reads SQTIHQWPATLVQPVGSPLSLECTVEGTSNPNLYWYRQAAGRGLQLLFYSVGIGQISSEVPQNLSASRPQDRQFILSSKKLLLSDSGFYLCAWRRGTGVTGAFFGQGTRLTVV.

The chain links TRBV4-1 to TRBJ2-3; D may be TRBD2 (6 bases). The CDR3 covers 15 residues. V lost 0 bases, J lost 1 base, and 8 bases lay in between. Germline CDR1 and CDR2: MGHRA and YSYEKL. The CDR3 loop is CASSQDGGGTDTQYF. CDR3 nucleotides: TGCGCCAGCAGCCAAGATGGCGGGGGCACAGATACGCAGTATTTT.

The J gene is TRBJ1-5, the V gene TRBV28; 7 nucleotides align to TRBD1. The trim removed 6 bases at V and 7 bases at J, leaving 3 bases unmatched. This CDR3 is 12 amino acids long. Germline CDR1 and CDR2: MDHEN and SYDVKM. In DNA form, the CDR3 reads TGTGCCAGCAGGGGGACAGACCAGCCCCAGCATTTT. Protein: CASRGTDQPQHF.

V gene TRBV19 combines with J gene TRBJ2-7, with D perhaps TRBD2 (7 bases). Germline V CDR1 and CDR2: LNHDA, SQIVND (reference sequence). This CDR3 contains 15 residues. V was shortened by 4 bases and J by 3 bases, with 16 bases between the two germline ends. CDR3 sequence reads: CASSTAGAAVYEQYF. CDR3 coding DNA: TGTGCCAGTAGTACGGCGGGGGCCGCAGTCTACGAGCAGTACTTC.

The chain is built from TRBV24-1 and TRBJ1-2; the match to TRBD1 covers 7 bases. The CDR3 extends over 16 amino acids. V dropped 6 bases and J dropped 4; count of bases not matched to a gene: 13. Looked up from germline, CDR1 is KGHDR and CDR2 is SFDVKD. The CDR3 DNA sequence: TGTGCCACCAGTTCCCCTCCGGGACAGCCGTTCTATGGCTACACCTTC. This sequence encodes CATSSPPGQPFYGYTF.

This chain links TRBV28 with TRBJ1-5, with TRBD1 as a possible D gene (6 bases). The ends were cut back, 0 bases at V and 5 bases at J, with 23 bases in the middle. This CDR3 region has 19 residues. CDR1 and CDR2 from the germline V gene are MDHEN and SYDVKM. As DNA, the CDR3 is TGTGCCAGCAGTTTATGGGGGGCAGGGTGGAAAATGGTAGATCAGCCCCAGCATTTT. Its translation: CASSLWGAGWKMVDQPQHF.

The rearrangement joins TRBV4-3 to TRBJ1-2, with 9 positions matching TRBD1. Germline lookup yields CDR1 LGHNA and CDR2 YSLEER. V lost 0 bases, J lost 1 base, and 3 bases stayed unmatched. The CDR3 sequence is 16 residues long. CDR3 DNA sequence: TGCGCCAGCAGCCAAGATAACAGGGGGCATAACTATGGCTACACCTTC. Residues: CASSQDNRGHNYGYTF.

The chain has TRBV5-6 and TRBJ2-1; 7 positions match TRBD1. The CDR3 runs to 17 residues. J gave up 5 bases and V 0 bases, and 11 bases lay outside the gene matches. CDR1 SGHDT and CDR2 YYEEEE come from the germline V gene. CDR3 nucleotide sequence: TGTGCCAGCAGCTTGGACCCTCCGGGACAGCGAAACAATGAGCAGTTCTTC. Its translation is CASSLDPPGQRNNEQFF.

This clone has a handful of counts. The same CDR3 also results from other DNA sequences found in this sample. The chain uses TRBV6-2 or TRBV6-3 and TRBJ1-3, with no clear D. The CDR3 contains 14 residues. Trimming left V 2 bases short and J 1 base short, with 6 bases between. Per the germline V gene, CDR1 is MNHEY and CDR2 is SVGEGT. The CDR3 loop reads CASSYGSSGNTIYF. Here the CDR3 DNA reads TGTGCCAGCAGTTACGGGAGTTCTGGAAACACCATATATTTT.

The chain carries TRBV5-1 and TRBJ2-2; tentative D call: TRBD1 (6 bases). Germline CDR1 reads SGHRS; CDR2 reads YFSETQ. There are 15 residues in the CDR3. The germline V and J ends were trimmed by 0 bases and 5 bases, with 11 bases remaining between them. CDR3 coding DNA: TGCGCCAGCAGCTTGGATGGGGGCAGGACCGGGGAGCTGTTTTTT. Translated, it gives CASSLDGGRTGELFF.

The table lists this clone with a count of one. As DNA, the CDR3 is TGTGCCAGCAGCCGTTACTCAGGGGGTAACGAGCAGTACTTC. This encodes CASSRYSGGNEQYF. This sequence joins TRBV14 and TRBJ2-7, with TRBD1 matching over 7 bases. With V trimmed by 4 bases and J by 5 bases, 8 bases remained unmatched. Germline lookup yields CDR1 SGHDN and CDR2 FVKESK. CDR3 length: 14 amino acids.

This clone was seen more than once but under ten times. The chain links TRBV5-1 to TRBJ1-1; possibly TRBD1 for D (5 bases). The CDR3 runs to 14 residues. CDR1 is SGHRS, CDR2 YFSETQ, per germline. With 0 bases removed from V and 4 bases from J, the gap between germline ends came to 10 bases. CDR3 region: CASSLGAGGTEAFF. The DNA of the CDR3 is TGCGCCAGCAGCTTGGGGGCCGGGGGCACTGAAGCTTTCTTT. The full variable domain, with the rest looked up from reference TRBV5-1 and TRBJ1-1, is KAGVTQTPRYLIKTRGQQVTLSCSPISGHRSVSWYQQTPGQGLQFLFEYFSETQRNKGNFPGRFSGRQFSNSRSEMNVSTLELGDSALYLCASSLGAGGTEAFFGQGTRLTVV.

This clone has a single count. The rearrangement uses TRBV21-1 and TRBJ1-4. TRBV21-1 is marked as a pseudogene. This CDR3 region has 15 residues. DNA of the CDR3: TGTGCCAGCAGTCCTCGCGGGAGGCCGGGTGAAAAACTGTTTTTT. This gives the protein CASSPRGRPGEKLFF.

The chain recombines TRBV18 with TRBJ1-1; weak D call: TRBD1 (5 bases). Per germline, CDR1 KGHSH and CDR2 LQKENI. V lost 5 bases to trimming and J lost 4 bases, with 17 bases between them. The CDR3 covers 15 residues. CDR3 bases: TGTGCCAGCTCATTCGGGGGGAAGTCCGGCACTGAAGCTTTCTTT. Translating gives CASSFGGKSGTEAFF.

This chain links TRBV30 with TRBJ1-3; 8 bases match TRBD1. The V gene's germline CDR1 is GTSNPN and CDR2 SVGIG (reference sequence). V dropped 6 bases and J dropped 0; count of bases not matched to a gene: 4. The length of the CDR3 is 14 residues. This chain's CDR3 is CACDRGISGNTIYF. CDR3 DNA: TGTGCCTGTGACAGGGGAATCTCTGGAAACACCATATATTTT.

V usage is TRBV4-1 and J usage is TRBJ1-1; a possible D gene is TRBD1 (5 bases). Germline CDR1 and CDR2: MGHRA and YSYEKL. V lost 1 base to trimming and J lost 1 base, with 16 bases between them. The CDR3 consists of 17 residues. The CDR3, as DNA: TGCGCCAGCAGCCAAGGGGGGTTTAGGGGAGGGAACACTGAAGCTTTCTTT. Its protein product is CASSQGGFRGGNTEAFF.

This chain joins TRBV30 and TRBJ2-1; 12 bases map to TRBD2. The CDR3 extends over 16 amino acids. J lost 8 bases, V lost 7 bases, and 15 bases had no gene match. Germline CDR1 is GTSNPN and CDR2 is SVGIG (reference sequence). DNA of the CDR3: TGTGCCTTTTCCCCAGGCCTAGCGGGGGGGCCGGATGAGCAGTTCTTC. It encodes CAFSPGLAGGPDEQFF.